This is a list of T cell receptor beta chains from one sample in a study of CD8 T cells in ankylosing spondylitis. Using its own MiXCR run on the 5' RACE reads, TCRdb lists one record per CDR3 protein. The sample records some 140,000 distinct CDR3 sequences, 9.5% to 12% being singletons. Sequenced input: blood, either unsorted or a sorted T cell fraction (not recorded which). The receptors were sampled from a female donor with ankylosing spondylitis or in good health (not recorded which). The CDR3 runs from the conserved cysteine through the conserved F or W. A D gene is named only where the DNA matches it firmly. Size tells how often a clone was seen (once, few, many) or the class of an expanded clone, and some rows leave it out.

abundance: many
len: 15
v_gene: TRBV3-1
j_gene: TRBJ2-1
d_gene: TRBD2
CDR3nt: TGTGCCAGCAGCCAAGACGCCCCGGGACTAAATGAGCAGTTCTTC
CDR3aa: CASSQDAPGLNEQFF

abundance: many
len: 12
v_gene: TRBV29-1
j_gene: TRBJ2-7
d_gene: NA
CDR3nt: TGCAGCACATCTGAGGGGGCCTACGAGCAGTACTTC
CDR3aa: CSTSEGAYEQYF

abundance: NA
len: 15
v_gene: TRBV14
j_gene: TRBJ1-6
d_gene: NA
CDR3nt: TGTGCCAGCAGCCAAGCGACAGCCTATAATTCACCCCTCCACTTT
CDR3aa: CASSQATAYNSPLHF

abundance: many
len: 16
v_gene: TRBV19
j_gene: TRBJ2-1
d_gene: NA
CDR3nt: TGTGCCAGTAGTATAGATCTAGCGCGAGAGGGCGATGAGCAGTTCTTC
CDR3aa: CASSIDLAREGDEQFF

abundance: NA
len: 13
v_gene: TRBV20-1
j_gene: TRBJ2-7
d_gene: NA
CDR3nt: TGCAGTGCTAGAGATCGAGGCGGATACGAGCAGTACTTC
CDR3aa: CSARDRGGYEQYF

abundance: NA
len: 15
v_gene: TRBV5-5
j_gene: TRBJ1-2
d_gene: TRBD1
CDR3nt: TGTGCCAGCAGCTTGGGAACGACAGGGGGGTATGGCTACACCTTC
CDR3aa: CASSLGTTGGYGYTF

abundance: many
len: 15
v_gene: TRBV29-1
j_gene: TRBJ2-1
d_gene: TRBD2
CDR3nt: TGCAGCGTCGAACCTCAGCGGGGCTCCTACAATGAGCAGTTCTTC
CDR3aa: CSVEPQRGSYNEQFF

abundance: many
len: 17
v_gene: TRBV5-6
j_gene: TRBJ1-1
d_gene: NA
CDR3nt: TGTGCCAGCAGACGAGGACATGCGGGAATTACAAACGCTGAAGCTTTCTTT
CDR3aa: CASRRGHAGITNAEAFF

abundance: few
len: 13
v_gene: TRBV11-3
j_gene: TRBJ2-5
d_gene: NA
CDR3nt: TGTGCCAGCAGCTTTGGAGCGGCAGAGACCCAGTACTTC
CDR3aa: CASSFGAAETQYF

abundance: many
len: 13
v_gene: TRBV30
j_gene: TRBJ1-5
d_gene: TRBD1
CDR3nt: TGTGCCTGGTCGACAGGGGGCAATCAGCCCCAGCATTTT
CDR3aa: CAWSTGGNQPQHF

abundance: few
len: 16
v_gene: TRBV7-2
j_gene: TRBJ2-3
d_gene: TRBD2
CDR3nt: TGTGCCAGCAGCCTCGGACTAGCGGGATGGTCAGATACGCAGTATTTT
CDR3aa: CASSLGLAGWSDTQYF

abundance: few
len: 18
v_gene: TRBV7-8
j_gene: TRBJ2-5
d_gene: TRBD1
CDR3nt: TGTGCCAGCAGCTCGACAGGGGGAATTCCGATGGAACAAGAGACCCAGTACTTC
CDR3aa: CASSSTGGIPMEQETQYF

abundance: many
len: 14
v_gene: TRBV7-9
j_gene: TRBJ2-7
d_gene: NA
CDR3nt: TGTGCCAGCAGCTTAGCCGGGGAAAGCTACGAGCAGTACTTC
CDR3aa: CASSLAGESYEQYF

abundance: NA
len: 14
v_gene: TRBV12-3/TRBV12-4
j_gene: TRBJ1-1
d_gene: NA
CDR3nt: TGTGCCAGCAGTTTAGCCTACGAGGACACTGAAGCTTTCTTT
CDR3aa: CASSLAYEDTEAFF

abundance: few
len: 18
v_gene: TRBV28
j_gene: TRBJ1-2
d_gene: TRBD1
CDR3nt: TGTGCCAGCAGTGGGGGGACAGGGGGATTTTCGTCGGTCTATGGCTACACCTTC
CDR3aa: CASSGGTGGFSSVYGYTF

abundance: many
len: 13
v_gene: TRBV12-3/TRBV12-4
j_gene: TRBJ1-2
d_gene: NA
CDR3nt: TGTGCCAGCAGTTTAGGCTCCTACTATGGCTACACCTTC
CDR3aa: CASSLGSYYGYTF

abundance: many
len: 16
v_gene: TRBV5-1
j_gene: TRBJ2-3
d_gene: NA
CDR3nt: TGCGCCAGCAGCTTGGCGAGGGGGGCTAGCACAGATACGCAGTATTTT
CDR3aa: CASSLARGASTDTQYF

abundance: NA
len: 16
v_gene: TRBV5-1
j_gene: TRBJ2-2
d_gene: NA
CDR3nt: TGCGCCAGCAGTTATGGAGACAGGTCGGTCACCGGGGAGCTGTTTTTT
CDR3aa: CASSYGDRSVTGELFF

abundance: many
len: 14
v_gene: TRBV10-3
j_gene: TRBJ2-2
d_gene: NA
CDR3nt: TGTGCCATCAGTGCTACCATTAGCGCCGGGGAGCTGTTTTTT
CDR3aa: CAISATISAGELFF

abundance: few
len: 15
v_gene: TRBV6-1
j_gene: TRBJ1-5
d_gene: NA
CDR3nt: TGTGCCAGCAGTGGGCCCCAGGGTATCAATCAGCCCCAGCATTTT
CDR3aa: CASSGPQGINQPQHF

abundance: many
len: 13
v_gene: TRBV4-2
j_gene: TRBJ2-3
d_gene: NA
CDR3nt: TGTGCCAGCAGCCAAGAGGGGACAGATACGCAGTATTTT
CDR3aa: CASSQEGTDTQYF

abundance: many
len: 14
v_gene: TRBV12-3/TRBV12-4
j_gene: TRBJ2-7
d_gene: TRBD2
CDR3nt: TGTGCCAGCATCCCAGCGGGAGAACGCCAAGGGCAGTACTTC
CDR3aa: CASIPAGERQGQYF

abundance: many
len: 11
v_gene: TRBV20-1
j_gene: TRBJ1-1
d_gene: NA
CDR3nt: TGCAGTGTAACGGCTGGTAGGGAAGCTTTCTTT
CDR3aa: CSVTAGREAFF

abundance: many
len: 14
v_gene: TRBV12-3/TRBV12-4
j_gene: TRBJ1-1
d_gene: NA
CDR3nt: TGTGCCAGCAGGGAGAACAGACCCGAGACTGAAGCTTTCTTT
CDR3aa: CASRENRPETEAFF

abundance: many
len: 14
v_gene: TRBV6-1
j_gene: TRBJ2-4
d_gene: TRBD1
CDR3nt: TGTGCCAGCAGCCCCACAGGGGGCCGTAACATTCAGTACTTC
CDR3aa: CASSPTGGRNIQYF

abundance: many
len: 15
v_gene: TRBV28
j_gene: TRBJ1-1
d_gene: TRBD1
CDR3nt: TGTGCCAGCAGTACGGCCGGGACAGGCCACACTGAAGCTTTCTTT
CDR3aa: CASSTAGTGHTEAFF

abundance: many
len: 14
v_gene: TRBV7-2
j_gene: TRBJ2-5
d_gene: NA
CDR3nt: TGTGCCAGCAGCTTTAATGACGGGCCCGAGACCCAGTACTTC
CDR3aa: CASSFNDGPETQYF

abundance: many
len: 15
v_gene: TRBV5-1
j_gene: TRBJ1-1
d_gene: NA
CDR3nt: TGCGCCAGCAGCCCGTACGGGGCGCCCGGGACTGAAGCTTTCTTT
CDR3aa: CASSPYGAPGTEAFF

abundance: few
len: 16
v_gene: TRBV20-1
j_gene: TRBJ1-5
d_gene: NA
CDR3nt: TGCAGTGCTAGAGATCTGGCTCAAGCTAGCAATCAGCCCCAGCATTTT
CDR3aa: CSARDLAQASNQPQHF

abundance: NA
len: 15
v_gene: TRBV11-3
j_gene: TRBJ2-1
d_gene: NA
CDR3nt: TGTGCCAGCAGCTTAGGTACGGGGGCGTACAGTGAGCAGTTCTTC
CDR3aa: CASSLGTGAYSEQFF

abundance: many
len: 15
v_gene: TRBV7-2
j_gene: TRBJ1-5
d_gene: NA
CDR3nt: TGTGCCAGCAGCTCCGGTACAGGGAGCAATCAGCCCCAGCATTTT
CDR3aa: CASSSGTGSNQPQHF

abundance: many
len: 13
v_gene: TRBV7-9
j_gene: TRBJ2-3
d_gene: NA
CDR3nt: TGTGCCAGCAGCTTTGCGTGGGTAGATACGCAGTATTTT
CDR3aa: CASSFAWVDTQYF

abundance: many
len: 15
v_gene: TRBV24-1
j_gene: TRBJ2-1
d_gene: NA
CDR3nt: TGTGCCACCAGTGATCCGGGACCCGACAAAAATGAGCAGTTCTTC
CDR3aa: CATSDPGPDKNEQFF

abundance: many
len: 15
v_gene: TRBV20-1
j_gene: TRBJ1-2
d_gene: NA
CDR3nt: TGCAGTGCTTTGCCTCCTTTGTCCCCTGACTATGGCTACACCTTC
CDR3aa: CSALPPLSPDYGYTF

abundance: NA
len: 15
v_gene: TRBV28
j_gene: TRBJ1-5
d_gene: TRBD1
CDR3nt: TGTGCCAGCACCTGGGGGGACAGAGGGAATCAGCCCCAGCATTTT
CDR3aa: CASTWGDRGNQPQHF

abundance: NA
len: 12
v_gene: TRBV7-9
j_gene: TRBJ2-7
d_gene: NA
CDR3nt: TGTGCCAGCAGCGTAGAGCGTCGCGAGCAGTACTTC
CDR3aa: CASSVERREQYF

abundance: many
len: 15
v_gene: TRBV5-1
j_gene: TRBJ1-1
d_gene: NA
CDR3nt: TGCGCCAGCGAAGCATCAACAGGAGCGAACACTGAAGCTTTCTTT
CDR3aa: CASEASTGANTEAFF

abundance: few
len: 14
v_gene: TRBV20-1
j_gene: TRBJ2-5
d_gene: NA
CDR3nt: TGCAGTGCTAGCGGGACTTGGGCCCAAGAGACCCAGTACTTC
CDR3aa: CSASGTWAQETQYF

abundance: many
len: 15
v_gene: TRBV10-3
j_gene: TRBJ2-5
d_gene: TRBD2
CDR3nt: TGTGCCATCAGTGAGGTAGCGGGAAGAAGAGAGACCCAGTACTTC
CDR3aa: CAISEVAGRRETQYF

abundance: many
len: 16
v_gene: TRBV5-1
j_gene: TRBJ2-7
d_gene: TRBD1
CDR3nt: TGCGCCAGCAGCGCCCAAGGGACAGGGGAGAGGGCCGAGCAGTACTTC
CDR3aa: CASSAQGTGERAEQYF

abundance: many
len: 22
v_gene: TRBV10-3
j_gene: TRBJ2-6
d_gene: TRBD2
CDR3nt: TGTGCCATCAGTGAGCCTCCCGGGACTAGCGGGAGAAACAGCTCTGGGGCCAACGTCCTGACTTTC
CDR3aa: CAISEPPGTSGRNSSGANVLTF

abundance: NA
len: 15
v_gene: TRBV28
j_gene: TRBJ1-5
d_gene: TRBD1
CDR3nt: TGTGCCAGCAGCTCCGGACAGGGGGCAGGGCAGCCCCAGCATTTT
CDR3aa: CASSSGQGAGQPQHF

abundance: few
len: 18
v_gene: TRBV12-3/TRBV12-4
j_gene: TRBJ2-1
d_gene: TRBD2
CDR3nt: TGTACCAGCAGTTTCGTACTAGCGGGGGGGTACTCCTACAATGAGCAGTTCTTC
CDR3aa: CTSSFVLAGGYSYNEQFF

abundance: many
len: 11
v_gene: TRBV10-3
j_gene: TRBJ2-1
d_gene: NA
CDR3nt: TGTGCCATGGGCCTCAACAATGAGCAGTTCTTC
CDR3aa: CAMGLNNEQFF

abundance: many
len: 11
v_gene: TRBV29-1
j_gene: TRBJ1-2
d_gene: NA
CDR3nt: TGCAGTGTCAGGGTGAAAGATGGCTACACCTTC
CDR3aa: CSVRVKDGYTF

abundance: few
len: 14
v_gene: TRBV7-9
j_gene: TRBJ1-1
d_gene: NA
CDR3nt: TGTGCCAGCAGCTTGGGGGACGGACACACTGAAGCTTTCTTT
CDR3aa: CASSLGDGHTEAFF

abundance: few
len: 14
v_gene: TRBV18
j_gene: TRBJ2-2
d_gene: NA
CDR3nt: TGTGCCAGCTCCTCTGTTGGTCTGACCGGGGAGCTGTTTTTT
CDR3aa: CASSSVGLTGELFF

abundance: many
len: 14
v_gene: TRBV11-3
j_gene: TRBJ2-2
d_gene: NA
CDR3nt: TGTGCCAGCAGCTTAAGTGACACCGACGGGGAGCTGTTTTTT
CDR3aa: CASSLSDTDGELFF

abundance: few
len: 13
v_gene: TRBV12-3/TRBV12-4
j_gene: TRBJ1-1
d_gene: NA
CDR3nt: TGTGCCAGCATTACCCAGATCGGCACTGAAGCTTTCTTT
CDR3aa: CASITQIGTEAFF

abundance: many
len: 13
v_gene: TRBV29-1
j_gene: TRBJ1-4
d_gene: NA
CDR3nt: TGCAGCGTGCAGACAGGCAGGGGTGAAAAACTGTTTTTT
CDR3aa: CSVQTGRGEKLFF

abundance: NA
len: 16
v_gene: TRBV2
j_gene: TRBJ2-2
d_gene: TRBD2
CDR3nt: TGTGCCAGCAGAACACTAGCGGGAGAAATTACCGGGGAGCTGTTTTTT
CDR3aa: CASRTLAGEITGELFF

abundance: many
len: 14
v_gene: TRBV3-1
j_gene: TRBJ2-7
d_gene: TRBD2
CDR3nt: TGTGCCAGCGGGCGACTAGCGGGAGATGTCGAGCAGTACTTC
CDR3aa: CASGRLAGDVEQYF

abundance: NA
len: 16
v_gene: TRBV2
j_gene: TRBJ1-3
d_gene: NA
CDR3nt: TGTGCCAGCACCCCCACTGGATACGTAACTGGAAACACCATATATTTT
CDR3aa: CASTPTGYVTGNTIYF